The sequence of this T cell receptor beta chain was determined in a study of cytomegalovirus exposure and HLA in healthy donors. A note on this clone: Antigen: not known.

Overall study results and limits: For cytomegalovirus status, the classifier reportedly gave diagnoses with high specificity and sensitivity. While the bulk of TCR sequences proved rare, some public TCRs turned up in many donors.

Assay: immunoSEQ multiplex PCR; the TCRdb copy retains only in-frame clones and omits some. The sample carries under 200,000 clones, about 90% recorded once. With 6 bases removed from V and 3 bases from J, the gap between germline ends came to 14 bases. The CDR3 has 14 residues. In germline, CDR1 is MNHEY, CDR2 SMNVEV (reference sequence). This receptor was obtained from a man between 18 and 29 years old in good health and CMV-seropositive. The V call is TRBV27, the J call TRBJ1-1; D gene uncertain. Sequencing was performed on PBMCs. The CDR3 region has the DNA TGTGCCAGCAGCCTTGGGTTTGCGGACACTGAAGCTTTCTTT. Amino acids: CASSLGFADTEAFF.